Listed here are 16 T cell receptor beta chains from one sample, sequenced in a study of T cells in Graves' hyperthyroidism and ophthalmopathy. The investigators amplified TCR beta CDR3 regions from RNA transcripts. The study used the HTBI primer set for a first-round RT-PCR of the TCR CDR3. Via MiXCR, TCRdb re-called the multiplex PCR reads, giving one row per CDR3 protein. Of hundreds of thousands of distinct CDR3 sequences in the sample, around 46% were seen once. The sample taken for sequencing was peripheral blood or thyroid tissue (not recorded which). The source is a woman aged 18 to 35 with Graves' hyperthyroidism.

This clonotype has ten or more counts. This chain uses TRBV7-2 with TRBJ2-5; D is ambiguous. The germline V gene encodes CDR1 SGHTA and CDR2 FQGNSA. V shed 3 bases and J shed 2 bases, with 7 bases lying between them. The CDR3 length is 13 residues. The CDR3 loop is CASSFGWQETQYF. The CDR3 nucleotides read TGTGCCAGCAGCTTTGGTTGGCAAGAGACCCAGTACTTC.

The gene calls are TRBV4-3 and TRBJ1-5; tentative D call: TRBD1 (5 bases). CDR3 size: 15 residues. Germline CDR1 LGHNA, CDR2 YSLEER. Trimming took 0 bases from V and 2 from J, leaving 8 bases between them. The CDR3 nucleotides are TGCGCCAGCAGCCAAGAGCCAGGGCGCAATCAGCCCCAGCATTTT. Its translation is CASSQEPGRNQPQHF.

The rearrangement links TRBV25-1 to TRBJ1-2; D possibly corresponds to TRBD1 (6 bases). From germline, CDR1 is MGHDK and CDR2 SYGVNS. This CDR3 has 14 amino acids. Trimming cost V 5 bases and J 0 bases, with 10 bases left between them. CDR3: CASSTSGANYGYTF. Here the CDR3 DNA reads TGTGCCAGCAGTACCTCAGGGGCTAACTATGGCTACACCTTC.

This clonotype has just a few counts. The chain couples TRBV5-6 to TRBJ2-7; the D gene is possibly TRBD1 (6 bases). The germline CDR1 and CDR2 sequences are SGHDT and YYEEEE. The V end lost 4 bases, the J end lost 1 base, and 15 bases lay between the germline ends. The CDR3 runs 15 residues. CDR3 nucleotide sequence: TGTGCCAGCAGCCTACAGGGAAGGTGGTCCTACGAGCAGTACTTC. Translating it yields CASSLQGRWSYEQYF.

This clonotype was counted only a few times. Here the CDR3 DNA reads TGCGCCAGCAGTGGGGGGGAACGAAATGAAAAACTGTTTTTT. It translates to CASSGGERNEKLFF. The chain is built from TRBV5-1 and TRBJ1-4, with a weak D call TRBD1 (5 bases). The CDR3 has 14 residues. Deletions cut 5 bases from V and 5 bases from J, with 13 bases between. Germline CDR1 and CDR2: SGHRS and YFSETQ.

On this clonotype itself: At one end, the junction sequence differs from germline, possibly due to a read error. The chain links TRBV24-1 to TRBJ1-2; no clear D. The CDR3 runs to 13 residues. Germline CDR1 is KGHDR and CDR2 is SFDVKD. The CDR3 DNA reads TGTGCCAGCAGTTTTCTCCCGAACTATGGCTACACCTTC. It is translated as CASSFLPNYGYTF.

The gene calls are TRBV7-4 and TRBJ1-5, with TRBD1 identical over 12 bases. The CDR3 sequence is 14 residues long. CDR1 is SGHVT, CDR2 SQSDAQ, per germline. CDR3 protein: CASGGTGGYQPQHF. Written as DNA, the CDR3 is TGTGCTAGTGGTGGGACAGGGGGCTATCAGCCCCAGCATTTT. The full variable domain, rest sourced from reference TRBV7-4 and TRBJ1-5, is GAGVSQSPRYKVAKRGRDVALRCDSISGHVTLYWYRQTLGQGSEVLTYSQSDAQRDKSGRPSGRFSAERPERSVSTLKIQRTEQGDSAVYLCASGGTGGYQPQHFGDGTRLSIL.

The V and J genes are TRBV10-3 and TRBJ1-6, with D unresolved. Germline V gene sequence: CDR1 ENHRY, CDR2 SYGVKD. The CDR3 is made up of 15 amino acids. V was cut by 4 bases and J by 7 bases, with 14 bases left in between. CDR3 loop: CAISARGSANSPLHF. The CDR3 bases are TGTGCCATCAGTGCTAGAGGGTCCGCAAATTCACCCCTCCACTTT.

This chain joins TRBV2 and TRBJ1-1; weak D call: TRBD1 (6 bases). The length of the CDR3 is 13 residues. CDR1 SNHLY and CDR2 FYNNEI come from the germline V gene. The ends were cut back, 6 bases at V and 1 base at J, with 9 bases in the middle. The CDR3 DNA reads TGTGCCAGCAGAGACAGGAAGAACACTGAAGCTTTCTTT. Residues: CASRDRKNTEAFF. Filled out from reference TRBV2 and TRBJ1-1, the complete variable domain reads EPEVTQTPSHQVTQMGQEVILRCVPISNHLYFYWYRQILGQKVEFLVSFYNNEISEKSEIFDDQFSVERPDGSNFTLKIRSTKLEDSAMYFCASRDRKNTEAFFGQGTRLTVV.

The chain employs TRBV20-1 and TRBJ2-5; D is possibly TRBD1 (7 bases). The CDR3 has 15 residues. V shed 0 bases and J shed 2 bases, with 13 bases lying between them. The germline V gene encodes CDR1 DFQATT and CDR2 SNEGSKA (reference sequence). The CDR3 protein is CSARDVRGRQETQYF. The CDR3, as DNA: TGCAGTGCTAGAGATGTCAGGGGGAGGCAAGAGACCCAGTACTTC.

The V gene is TRBV2, the J gene TRBJ1-1; possibly TRBD1 for D (5 bases). The V and J ends lost 10 bases and 11 bases respectively, with 17 bases between them. Germline V gene sequence: CDR1 SNHLY, CDR2 FYNNEI. The CDR3 covers 11 residues. CDR3 region: CATGASGTAFF. CDR3 bases: TGTGCCACCGGGGCTAGCGGGACGGCTTTCTTT.

The chain carries TRBV27 and TRBJ2-5; the D gene is possibly TRBD2 (7 bases). CDR1 and CDR2 from the germline V gene are MNHEY and SMNVEV (reference sequence). V lost 5 bases and J 3 bases, leaving 19 bases between the germline ends. This CDR3 comprises 16 residues. The DNA for the CDR3 is TGTGCCAGCAGTGAAGCAAGGGGGAGGGTTAAAGAGACCCAGTACTTC. Translated, it gives CASSEARGRVKETQYF.

This clonotype was counted many times. The rearrangement links TRBV9 to TRBJ1-5; D not resolved. Trimming took 0 bases from V and 1 from J, leaving 8 bases between them. This CDR3 region has 15 residues. Germline CDR1 reads SGDLS; CDR2 reads YYNGEE. The CDR3 coding sequence is TGTGCCAGCAGCGTAGGGGTATTGAGCAATCAGCCCCAGCATTTT. Amino acid sequence: CASSVGVLSNQPQHF.

This clonotype occurred many times. This chain joins TRBV10-1 and TRBJ1-4; D might be TRBD1 (5 bases). The CDR3 is 13 residues long. V gave up 2 bases and J gave up 6 bases, with 7 bases separating them. Germline loops: CDR1 WNHNN, CDR2 SYGVQD (reference sequence). The CDR3 is CASSEGADEKLFF. DNA of the CDR3: TGCGCCAGCAGTGAGGGGGCGGATGAAAAACTGTTTTTT.

At least ten counts were recorded for this clonotype. V and J are TRBV5-1 and TRBJ1-6; D is uncertain. The CDR3 runs 12 residues. Trimming took off 0 bases at V and 8 bases at J, with 3 bases between the two ends. Germline V lookup: CDR1 SGHRS, CDR2 YFSETQ. CDR3 coding DNA: TGCGCCAGCAGCTTGGCCGATTCACCCCTCCACTTT. Its translation is CASSLADSPLHF.

The table lists this clonotype with a count of one. The rearrangement links TRBV7-9 to TRBJ2-2; D remains ambiguous. Germline-derived CDR1 and CDR2 are SEHNR and FQNEAQ (reference sequence). Trimming took 6 bases from V and 3 from J, leaving 8 bases between them. This CDR3 region has 13 residues. This CDR3 is CASSPDDTGELFF. The DNA of the CDR3 is TGTGCCAGCAGTCCGGACGACACCGGGGAGCTGTTTTTT.